Following are 24 T cell receptor beta chains from one sample sequenced in a study of blood T cells in healthy people across ages. Using a J-beta primer mix together with a sample-barcoded 5' primer, a second PCR was run for roughly 7 to 12 cycles. TCRdb fed the 5' RACE reads into MiXCR, producing one record per CDR3 protein. There are about 1,400,000 distinct CDR3 sequences in the sample; roughly 60% occur only once, and 6.5% to 8% lies in the top ten. The sequencing sample was made of blood. The source of these receptors is a man in his late teens or twenties in good health.

This clonotype was counted between two and nine times. This chain connects TRBV7-2 to TRBJ2-7; 10 bases are a match to TRBD2. V lost 5 bases, J lost 4 bases, and 8 bases stayed unmatched. Germline V gives CDR1 SGHTA, CDR2 FQGNSA. CDR3 size: 15 residues. The CDR3 nucleotides are TGTGCCAGCAGCATACAGTCAGCGGGAGGGTACGAGCAGTACTTC. Its translation: CASSIQSAGGYEQYF.

The chain links TRBV25-1 to TRBJ1-4; the D is unclear. The CDR3 covers 15 residues. Trimming cost V 3 bases and J 7 bases, with 15 bases left between them. The germline V gene has CDR1 MGHDK and CDR2 SYGVNS. The CDR3 region is CASSEAEILSEKLFF. CDR3 bases: TGTGCCAGCAGTGAGGCTGAGATTCTGAGTGAAAAACTGTTTTTT.

The rearrangement links TRBV27 to TRBJ2-1, with 8 bases fitting TRBD2. The J call is in doubt because the DNA end fits TRBJ2-7 better. There are 15 residues in the CDR3. Germline V CDR1 and CDR2: MNHEY, SMNVEV (reference sequence). This chain's CDR3 is CASSLAVAGYNEQYF. For the CDR3, the DNA is TGTGCCAGCAGCCTCGCGGTAGCGGGATACAATGAGCAGTACTTC.

This clonotype was seen more than once but under ten times. This rearrangement joins TRBV4-1 to TRBJ2-4; TRBD2 aligns across 9 bases. Germline trimming cut 1 base from V and 1 base from J; bases unmatched to any gene: 5. Germline values: CDR1 MGHRA, CDR2 YSYEKL. This CDR3 has 17 amino acids. The CDR3 protein is CASSQGSSGGAKNIQYF. The CDR3 DNA follows: TGCGCCAGCAGCCAAGGATCGAGCGGGGGGGCCAAAAACATTCAGTACTTC.

The CDR3 here is CASILPGVDEQFF. The CDR3 nucleotides are TGTGCCAGCATCCTACCAGGAGTTGATGAGCAGTTCTTC. The rearrangement joins TRBV6-5 to TRBJ2-1, with D unclear. The CDR3 sequence is 13 residues long. Germline CDR1 and CDR2: MNHEY and SVGAGI. The V gene lost 7 bases and the J gene lost 8 bases, with 15 bases spanning the gap.

This rearrangement joins TRBV6-5 to TRBJ1-1, with TRBD1 identical over 7 bases. Germline V lookup: CDR1 MNHEY, CDR2 SVGAGI. The V and J ends lost 2 bases and 9 bases, in that order; junction bases with no gene match: 15. The CDR3 runs 16 residues. The CDR3 protein is CASSYRVEGAVEQAFF. The CDR3 nucleotides are TGTGCCAGCAGTTACAGGGTAGAGGGGGCGGTTGAGCAAGCTTTCTTT.

The chain recombines TRBV6-2 or TRBV6-3 with TRBJ2-7; 9 bases align to TRBD1. CDR1 MNHEY and CDR2 SVGEGT come from the germline V gene. The CDR3 loop spans 15 amino acids. With 2 bases clipped from V and 5 bases from J, the junction kept 7 bases outside the gene matches. CDR3 protein: CASSYDGTGFDEQYF. CDR3 DNA: TGTGCCAGCAGTTACGACGGGACAGGGTTCGACGAGCAGTACTTC.

This clonotype was seen only a few times. The V call is TRBV7-2, the J call TRBJ2-1, with D possibly being TRBD1 (5 bases). Germline CDR1 reads SGHTA; CDR2 reads FQGNSA. This CDR3 comprises 14 residues. Trimming cost V 1 base and J 5 bases, with 9 bases left between them. The CDR3 coding sequence is TGTGCCAGCAGCTTAGTAGGGGCTAACAATGAGCAGTTCTTC. Amino acids: CASSLVGANNEQFF.

This clonotype was seen more than once but under ten times. V gene TRBV7-8 combines with J gene TRBJ2-4; D call uncertain. Trimming removed 0 bases at V and 11 bases at J, with 8 bases between. This CDR3 region has 12 residues. Looked up from germline, CDR1 is SGHVS and CDR2 is FQNEAQ. For the CDR3, the DNA is TGTGCCAGCAGCTTAGCGGCGGACCTTCAGTACTTC. It encodes CASSLAADLQYF. Complete variable domain (other parts from reference TRBV7-8 and TRBJ2-4): GAGVSQSPRYKVAKRGQDVALRCDPISGHVSLFWYQQALGQGPEFLTYFQNEAQLDKSGLPSDRFFAERPEGSVSTLKIQRTQQEDSAVYLCASSLAADLQYFGAGTRLSVL.

This chain connects TRBV29-1 to TRBJ1-2; D is uncertain. V gave up 6 bases and J gave up 2 bases, with 10 bases separating them. CDR3 length equals 12 residues. CDR1 is SQVTM and CDR2 is ANQGSEA in the germline V gene. The DNA of the CDR3 is TGCAGCGTCGAAACAGAGAACTATGGCTACACCTTC. It translates to CSVETENYGYTF. Filled out from reference TRBV29-1 and TRBJ1-2, the complete variable domain reads SAVISQKPSRDICQRGTSLTIQCQVDSQVTMMFWYRQQPGQSLTLIATANQGSEATYESGFVIDKFPISRPNLTFSTLTVSNMSPEDSSIYLCSVETENYGYTFGSGTRLTVV.

This chain links TRBV20-1 with TRBJ2-7, with 10 bases fitting TRBD1. In germline, CDR1 is DFQATT, CDR2 SNEGSKA (reference sequence). V was clipped by 5 bases and J by 5 bases; unmatched bases: 15. This CDR3 is 16 amino acids long. CDR3 DNA: TGCAGTGCTCCGGGTCGGGACAGGGGTGGTCGGAACGAGCAGTACTTC. Its translation: CSAPGRDRGGRNEQYF.

The V and J genes are TRBV5-1 and TRBJ2-1, with 9 nucleotides matching TRBD2. Germline V gene data show CDR1 as SGHRS and CDR2 as YFSETQ. CDR3 length: 16 residues. Unmatched junction bases numbered 6, after V lost 0 bases and J lost 5 bases. The CDR3 DNA follows: TGCGCCAGCAGCTTGGCCGTAGCGGGAGAGAACAATGAGCAGTTCTTC. Protein product: CASSLAVAGENNEQFF.

This clonotype was picked up a small number of times. J is TRBJ2-3 and V is TRBV4-1; the match to TRBD2 covers 7 bases. CDR3 length: 15 amino acids. CDR1 is MGHRA and CDR2 is YSYEKL in the germline V gene. V was pared by 6 bases and J by 5 bases, with 11 bases of the junction left unmatched. CDR3 sequence: CASRANSGPGDTQYF. Written as DNA, the CDR3 is TGCGCCAGCAGGGCGAATAGCGGGCCCGGAGATACGCAGTATTTT.

The J gene is TRBJ1-2, the V gene TRBV25-1; 7 positions match TRBD1. Germline CDR1 MGHDK, CDR2 SYGVNS. The length of the CDR3 is 13 residues. V was clipped by 6 bases and J by 8 bases; unmatched bases: 9. The CDR3 here is CASSSGQARGYTF. In nucleotides, the CDR3 is TGTGCCAGCAGCAGCGGACAGGCCAGAGGCTACACCTTC.

This clonotype is a singleton in its sample. The V gene is TRBV4-1, the J gene TRBJ2-1; 15 bases match TRBD2. CDR3 length equals 16 residues. Trimming removed 4 bases from V and 10 bases from J; junction bases left unmatched: 8. Germline V gene sequence: CDR1 MGHRA, CDR2 YSYEKL. The CDR3 DNA reads TGCGCCAGCAGCCCCTGGACTAGCGGGGGGGCCGAGGAGCAGTTCTTC. As protein: CASSPWTSGGAEEQFF.

This clonotype was seen more than once but under ten times. V usage is TRBV6-2 or TRBV6-3 and J usage is TRBJ2-4; D may be TRBD1 (5 bases). The J call may be wrong; the DNA end is better matched by TRBJ2-7. CDR1 MNHEY and CDR2 SVGEGT come from the germline V gene. The CDR3 totals 16 residues. The CDR3 DNA reads as TGTGCCAGCAGTTACCAGACAGAAGGTTGGGCCTACGAGCAGTACTTC. It encodes CASSYQTEGWAYEQYF.

The gene calls are TRBV10-3 and TRBJ1-2; no clear D gene. The CDR3 is made up of 9 amino acids. The ends were cut back, 9 bases at V and 8 bases at J, with 7 bases in the middle. Germline values: CDR1 ENHRY, CDR2 SYGVKD. For the CDR3, the DNA is TGTGCCATGGCGCTGGGCTACACCTTC. This codes for CAMALGYTF.

There are a few counts of this clonotype. This chain links TRBV6-6 with TRBJ2-3; D may be TRBD1 (7 bases). Germline assignment: CDR1 MNHNY and CDR2 SVGAGI (reference sequence). Between the trimmed V and J ends, which lost 8 bases and 4 bases, there was a span of 19 bases. CDR3 length: 15 residues. CDR3 DNA: TGTGCCAGCGTCCAGGCGCAGGGGGAGGCAGATACGCAGTATTTT. The encoded protein is CASVQAQGEADTQYF.

Worth noting for this clonotype: This may come from a read error, since a much larger clone is one base off. The rearrangement uses TRBV5-1 and TRBJ2-7; 9 bases line up with TRBD1. With V trimmed by 3 bases and J by 2 bases, 6 bases remained unmatched. Germline assignment: CDR1 SGHRS and CDR2 YFSETQ. The CDR3 covers 15 residues. CDR3 region: CASSWGGQGAYEQYF. For the CDR3, the DNA is TGCGCCAGCAGCTGGGGGGGACAGGGTGCCTACGAGCAGTACTTC.

This clonotype has more than one count but fewer than ten. At one end, the junction sequence differs from germline, possibly due to a read error. The chain uses TRBV6-2 or TRBV6-3 and TRBJ1-2; D unclear. There are 14 residues in the CDR3. Germline V gene sequence: CDR1 MNHEY, CDR2 SVGEGT. The CDR3 spells CASSDSAAFSGYTF. Here the CDR3 DNA reads TGTGCCAGCAGTGACTCGGCAGCGTTCTCTGGCTACACCTTC.

The chain recombines TRBV29-1 with TRBJ2-6; D unclear. Germline-derived CDR1 and CDR2 are SQVTM and ANQGSEA. The ends were cut back, 2 bases at V and 3 bases at J, with 17 bases in the middle. The CDR3 runs 17 residues. This CDR3 reads CSVELSRQEYGANVLTF. CDR3 nucleotides: TGCAGCGTTGAATTATCGCGGCAGGAGTATGGGGCCAACGTCCTGACTTTC.

This clonotype was found a few times. The chain joins TRBV4-1 to TRBJ1-2; weak D call: TRBD1 (5 bases). V was trimmed by 3 bases and J by 4 bases, leaving 15 bases between them. The CDR3 runs to 15 residues. From germline, CDR1 is MGHRA and CDR2 YSYEKL. CDR3 residues: CASSQPAQGGYGYTF. CDR3 nucleotide sequence: TGCGCCAGCAGCCAGCCCGCGCAGGGAGGCTATGGCTACACCTTC.

This clonotype was observed many times. The chain links TRBV25-1 to TRBJ2-1; TRBD1 is a possible D gene (6 bases). V lost 8 bases and J lost 5, with 13 bases in between. The CDR3 totals 13 residues. Germline values: CDR1 MGHDK, CDR2 SYGVNS. In nucleotides, the CDR3 is TGTGCCAGCGGGGGCTGGCTCAACAATGAGCAGTTCTTC. As protein: CASGGWLNNEQFF.

V is TRBV12-3 or TRBV12-4 and J is TRBJ2-5, with D possibly being TRBD1 (6 bases). The J call may be wrong; the DNA end is better matched by TRBJ2-7. This CDR3 has 16 amino acids. In DNA form, the CDR3 reads TGTGCCAGCAGTTCCTTGACCGACAGGCGCCCCTACGAGCAGTACTTC. Translation: CASSSLTDRRPYEQYF.